This TCR beta chain stems from a study of T cells in Graves' hyperthyroidism and ophthalmopathy (dated by TCRdb to the late 2010s). About the study as a whole: Peripheral blood samples were taken at initial diagnosis, before any treatment was given. To identify distinguishing TCR V-J signatures, a discovery cohort of about 100 patients was used, comprising 43 with Graves' ophthalmopathy and 57 with stable Graves' hyperthyroidism. Prospective prediction of ophthalmopathy was tested in an independent validation cohort consisting of roughly 19 hyperthyroidism patients and 15 to 17 patients who later progressed to ophthalmopathy. The 100 discovery patients were divided at random into training and test sets in a 7:3 ratio. The study also compared thyroid tissue and blood T-cell repertoires from five or six Graves' hyperthyroidism patients. After blood sampling, hyperthyroidism patients were treated with methimazole at a starting dose of 30 mg daily, and ophthalmopathy patients were treated with high-dose intravenous methylprednisolone. The paper describes TCR Vbeta CDR3 sequencing of 135 peripheral blood samples, made up of under 50 ophthalmopathy patients, approximately 73 hyperthyroidism patients and some 17 progressor patients.

Broader findings and caveats from the paper: A model built on a 13 V-J signature distinguished ophthalmopathy from stable hyperthyroidism, reaching around 88% sensitivity and under 84% specificity in cross-validation and 80%/75% in testing. During validation, the model predicted progression to ophthalmopathy a median of around 7 months ahead of onset, with roughly 65% sensitivity and roughly 75% specificity. Blood samples also contained most of the expanded thyroid clonotypes (frequency above 0.001), which suggests that blood repertoires may reflect thyroid immune responses. Sample size was not statistically predetermined, and blinding of investigators to group allocation was not performed.

Trimming removed 3 bases from V and 8 bases from J; the gene matches leave 10 bases unexplained. Measured from the cysteine to the phenylalanine, the CDR3 is 15 residues long. CDR3 DNA is the only sequence kept; it has 45 bases, read in frame from the first base. This clonotype was counted ten times or more. It lacks a known antigen. Base qualities are not at hand, and no much larger clone is one base apart. Hyperthyroidism patients were newly diagnosed, had a disease duration of under 2 months, and were aged 18 to 65 years. Exclusion was applied to patients with uncontrolled infections, other autoimmune diseases, pregnancy or lactation. Diagnoses were established on the basis of clinical symptoms, serum thyroxine and TRAb, thyroid ultrasound, and orbital computed tomography. For progressor patients, blood was drawn at the first diagnosis of hyperthyroidism, before any ophthalmopathy symptoms had appeared. PBMCs were separated from roughly 10 ml of fresh peripheral blood using Ficoll-Paque density gradient centrifugation. Progressor patients were first diagnosed with Graves' hyperthyroidism and then developed ophthalmopathy during follow-up. Total RNA was extracted using Trizol reagent, and RNA quality was assessed on an Agilent 2100 Bioanalyzer.

The TCR beta CDR3 regions were amplified from RNA transcripts. The first round of RT-PCR for the TCR CDR3 was performed with the HTBI primer set and the Qiagen OneStep RT-PCR kit. The libraries were constructed in a second round of multiplex PCR and then size-selected and purified. Libraries were sequenced paired-end with 100 bp reads on an Illumina HiSeq2000. From the authors' description of their analysis: SOAPnuke was used to process the raw data, removing reads that contained adapters or uncalled bases, had a mean Phred below 15, or lacked an exact match to the constant primer or identifier. COPE v1.2.5 was used to merge the high-quality paired reads, and each unique nucleotide sequence was defined as a clonotype. MiTCR v1.1 was used to align the clonotypes against IMGT TRBV, TRBD and TRBJ reference segments. The analysis included only V-J combinations with a frequency above 0.0001, which together covered 99% to 99.2% of the repertoires. The TCS score was defined as F50 (clonal expansion) divided by E x V (chaos), with BLOSUM62-based TCRdist calculated between CDR3 peptides within each V-J. Welch's t-statistics and random forest reduced some 510 V-J features to 13, which were used in a naive Bayes classifier (R e1071). TCRdb itself trimmed the public reads at Q25 with fastp, ran MiXCR and retained productive beta chains. CDR3 protein sequences are deduplicated, and each keeps its most common genes and DNA. For this entry, the V and J calls and clone size follow TCRdb and not the study's own pipeline. The sample data list under 450,000 distinct CDR3 sequences, and about 18% of these were observed just once. Approximately 35% of the sample goes to the ten largest clones.

The sample was blood. The chain is assembled from TRBV12-3 or TRBV12-4 and TRBJ2-4; TRBD2 fits 7 bases in the junction. This sequence originates from a woman aged 30 to 39 with Graves' hyperthyroidism that later progressed to Graves' ophthalmopathy. Read as DNA, the sequence is TGTGCCAGCAGTTTCCGGGGGGTCGGCGGGGACATTCAGTACTTC. Its translation is CASSFRGVGGDIQYF.